This T cell receptor (beta chain) was observed in a study of blood T cell repertoires in COVID-19. Libraries were prepared by immunoSEQ multiplex PCR; TCRdb keeps only in-frame clonotypes and omits some of them. The table has fewer than 250,000 clones, around 90% seen once. The V gene's germline CDR1 is LGHDT and CDR2 YNNKEL (reference sequence). CDR3 length equals 14 residues. V gave up 2 bases and J gave up 1 base, with 8 bases separating them. The chain uses TRBV3-1 (or the pseudogene TRBV3-2) and TRBJ1-2; weak D call: TRBD1 (6 bases). Input material: PBMCs or T cells enriched from blood (not recorded which). The receptor was derived from a young man who had recovered from COVID-19. CDR3 nucleotides: TGTGCCAGCAGCCAATGGACAGTTAACTATGGCTACACCTTC. Residues: CASSQWTVNYGYTF.